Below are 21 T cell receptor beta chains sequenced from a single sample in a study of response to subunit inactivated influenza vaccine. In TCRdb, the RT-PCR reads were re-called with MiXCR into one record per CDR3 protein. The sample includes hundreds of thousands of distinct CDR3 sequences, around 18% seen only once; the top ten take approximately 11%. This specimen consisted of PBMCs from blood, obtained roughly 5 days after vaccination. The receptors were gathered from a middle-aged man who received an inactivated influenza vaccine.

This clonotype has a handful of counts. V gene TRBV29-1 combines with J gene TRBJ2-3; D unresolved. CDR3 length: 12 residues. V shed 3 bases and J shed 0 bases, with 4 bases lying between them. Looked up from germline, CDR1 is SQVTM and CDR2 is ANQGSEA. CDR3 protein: CSVDSSTDTQYF. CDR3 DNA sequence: TGCAGCGTTGACAGTAGCACAGATACGCAGTATTTT.

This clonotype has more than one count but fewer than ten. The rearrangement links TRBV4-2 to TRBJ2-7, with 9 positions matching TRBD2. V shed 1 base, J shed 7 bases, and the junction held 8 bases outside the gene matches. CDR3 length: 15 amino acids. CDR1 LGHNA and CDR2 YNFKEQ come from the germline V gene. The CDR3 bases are TGTGCCAGCAGCCAAGGTAGCGGGAGCTCCTTTGAGCAGTACTTC. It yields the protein CASSQGSGSSFEQYF.

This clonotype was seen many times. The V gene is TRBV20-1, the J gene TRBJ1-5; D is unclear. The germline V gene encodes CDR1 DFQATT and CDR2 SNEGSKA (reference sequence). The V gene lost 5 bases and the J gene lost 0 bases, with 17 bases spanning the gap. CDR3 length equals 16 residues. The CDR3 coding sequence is TGCAGTGCTGAACTAGTAGGGATCGTTAGCAATCAGCCCCAGCATTTT. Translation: CSAELVGIVSNQPQHF.

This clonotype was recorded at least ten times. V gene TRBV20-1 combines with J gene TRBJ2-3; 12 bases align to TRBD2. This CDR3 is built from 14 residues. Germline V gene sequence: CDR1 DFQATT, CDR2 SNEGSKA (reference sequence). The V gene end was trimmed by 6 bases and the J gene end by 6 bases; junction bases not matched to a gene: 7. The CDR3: CSARLAGESDTQYF. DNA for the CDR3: TGCAGTGCGAGACTAGCGGGGGAGTCGGATACGCAGTATTTT.

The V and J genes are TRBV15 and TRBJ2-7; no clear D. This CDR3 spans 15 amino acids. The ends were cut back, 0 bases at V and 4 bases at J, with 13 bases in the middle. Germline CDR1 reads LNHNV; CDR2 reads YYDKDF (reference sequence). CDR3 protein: CATSREGAKNYEQYF. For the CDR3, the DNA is TGTGCCACCAGCAGAGAAGGCGCCAAGAATTACGAGCAGTACTTC. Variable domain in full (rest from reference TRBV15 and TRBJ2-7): DAMVIQNPRYQVTQFGKPVTLSCSQTLNHNVMYWYQQKSSQAPKLLFHYYDKDFNNEADTPDNFQSRRPNTSFCFLDIRSPGLGDTAMYLCATSREGAKNYEQYFGPGTRLTVT.

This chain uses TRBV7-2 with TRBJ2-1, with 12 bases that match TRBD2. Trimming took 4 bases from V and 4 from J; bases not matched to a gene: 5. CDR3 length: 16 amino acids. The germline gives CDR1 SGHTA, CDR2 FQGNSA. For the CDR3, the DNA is TGTGCCAGCAGCTCTTCTAGCGGGGGGGCTTACAATGAGCAGTTCTTC. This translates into CASSSSSGGAYNEQFF.

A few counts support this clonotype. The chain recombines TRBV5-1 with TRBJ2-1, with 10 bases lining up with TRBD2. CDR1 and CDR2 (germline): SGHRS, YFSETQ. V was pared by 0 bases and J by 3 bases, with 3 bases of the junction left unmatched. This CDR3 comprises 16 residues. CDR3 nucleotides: TGCGCCAGCAGCTTGGGTACTAGCGGGGACTACAATGAGCAGTTCTTC. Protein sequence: CASSLGTSGDYNEQFF.

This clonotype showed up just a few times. CDR3 DNA: TGTGCCAGCAGCCTAGGGACAGGGGTTGGCTACACCTTC. Translating gives CASSLGTGVGYTF. V gene TRBV7-9 combines with J gene TRBJ1-2, with TRBD1 identical over 10 bases. CDR1 is SEHNR, CDR2 FQNEAQ, per germline (reference sequence). This CDR3 is 13 amino acids long. Trimming cost V 5 bases and J 7 bases; bases outside gene matches: 4.

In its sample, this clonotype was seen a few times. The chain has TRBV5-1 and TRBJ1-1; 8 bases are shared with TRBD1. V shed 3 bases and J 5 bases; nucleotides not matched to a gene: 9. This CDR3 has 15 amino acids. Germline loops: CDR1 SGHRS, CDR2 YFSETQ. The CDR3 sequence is CASSSGQGRVTEAFF. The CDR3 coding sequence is TGCGCCAGCAGCTCTGGACAGGGTCGAGTGACTGAAGCTTTCTTT.

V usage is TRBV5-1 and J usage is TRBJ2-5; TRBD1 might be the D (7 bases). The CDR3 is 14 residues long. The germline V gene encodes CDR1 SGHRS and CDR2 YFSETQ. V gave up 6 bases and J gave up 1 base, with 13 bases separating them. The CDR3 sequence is CASTSGGIQETQYF. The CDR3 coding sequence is TGCGCCAGCACCTCAGGGGGGATCCAAGAGACCCAGTACTTC.

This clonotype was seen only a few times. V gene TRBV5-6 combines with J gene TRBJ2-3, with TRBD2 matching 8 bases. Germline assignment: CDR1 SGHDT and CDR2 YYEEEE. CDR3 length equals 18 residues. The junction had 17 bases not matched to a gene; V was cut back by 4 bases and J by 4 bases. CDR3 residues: CASSPGRGLVLKSDTQYF. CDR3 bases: TGTGCCAGCAGCCCTGGCCGGGGACTAGTATTAAAGTCAGATACGCAGTATTTT.

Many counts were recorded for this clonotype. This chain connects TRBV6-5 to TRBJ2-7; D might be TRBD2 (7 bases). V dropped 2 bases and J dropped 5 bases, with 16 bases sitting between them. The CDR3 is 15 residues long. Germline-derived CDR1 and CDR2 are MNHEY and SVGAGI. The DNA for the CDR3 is TGTGCCAGCAGTTACAGGGGGGGAGTAAGCAACGAGCAGTACTTC. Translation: CASSYRGGVSNEQYF.

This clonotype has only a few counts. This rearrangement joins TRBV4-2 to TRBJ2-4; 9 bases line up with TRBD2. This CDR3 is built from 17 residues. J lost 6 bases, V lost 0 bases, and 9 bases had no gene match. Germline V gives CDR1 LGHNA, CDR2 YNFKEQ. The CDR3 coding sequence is TGTGCCAGCAGCCAAGATAGAGGCGGGAGGGCCGGAAACATTCAGTACTTC. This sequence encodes CASSQDRGGRAGNIQYF.

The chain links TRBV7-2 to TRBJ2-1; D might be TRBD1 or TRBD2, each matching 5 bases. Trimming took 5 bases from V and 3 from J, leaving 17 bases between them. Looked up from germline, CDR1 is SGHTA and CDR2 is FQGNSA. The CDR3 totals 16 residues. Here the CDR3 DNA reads TGTGCCAGCAGCCCTGCCTGGGGGAGAGGCTACAATGAGCAGTTCTTC. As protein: CASSPAWGRGYNEQFF.

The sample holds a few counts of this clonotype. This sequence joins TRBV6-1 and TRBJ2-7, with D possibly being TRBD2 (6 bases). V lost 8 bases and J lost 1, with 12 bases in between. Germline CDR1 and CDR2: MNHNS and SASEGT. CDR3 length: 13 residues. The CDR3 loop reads CASYGGSSYEQYF. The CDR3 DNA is TGTGCCAGCTATGGAGGGAGTTCCTACGAGCAGTACTTC.

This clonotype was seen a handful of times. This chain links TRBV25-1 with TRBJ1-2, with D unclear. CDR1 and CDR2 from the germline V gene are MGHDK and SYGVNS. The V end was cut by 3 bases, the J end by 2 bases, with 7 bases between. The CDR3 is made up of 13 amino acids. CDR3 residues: CASSESVNYGYTF. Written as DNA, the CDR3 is TGTGCCAGCAGTGAGTCGGTGAACTATGGCTACACCTTC.

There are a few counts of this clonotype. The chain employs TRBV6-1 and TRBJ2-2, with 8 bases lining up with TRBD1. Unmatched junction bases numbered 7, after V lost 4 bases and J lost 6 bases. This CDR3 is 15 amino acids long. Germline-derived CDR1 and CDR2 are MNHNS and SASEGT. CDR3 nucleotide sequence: TGTGCCAGCAGTGGACAGGGGTTGGGTTCCGGGGAGCTGTTTTTT. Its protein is CASSGQGLGSGELFF.

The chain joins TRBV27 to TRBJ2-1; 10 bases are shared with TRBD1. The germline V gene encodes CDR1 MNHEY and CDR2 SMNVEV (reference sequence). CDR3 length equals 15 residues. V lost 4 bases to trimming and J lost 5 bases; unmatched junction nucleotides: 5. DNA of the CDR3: TGTGCCAGCAGTTCCGACAGGGGGCTGCACAATGAGCAGTTCTTC. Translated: CASSSDRGLHNEQFF.

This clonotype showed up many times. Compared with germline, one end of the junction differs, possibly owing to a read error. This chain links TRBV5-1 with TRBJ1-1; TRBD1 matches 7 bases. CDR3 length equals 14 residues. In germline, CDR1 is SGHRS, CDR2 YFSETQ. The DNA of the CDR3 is TGTGCCAGCTCACTTGGGACAGTGAACACTGAAGCTTTCTTT. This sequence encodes CASSLGTVNTEAFF.

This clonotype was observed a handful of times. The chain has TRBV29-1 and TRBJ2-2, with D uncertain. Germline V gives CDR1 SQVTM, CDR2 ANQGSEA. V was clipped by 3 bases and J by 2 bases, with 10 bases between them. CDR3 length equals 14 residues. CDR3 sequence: CSVDKGGNTGELFF. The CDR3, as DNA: TGCAGCGTTGATAAGGGTGGCAACACCGGGGAGCTGTTTTTT.

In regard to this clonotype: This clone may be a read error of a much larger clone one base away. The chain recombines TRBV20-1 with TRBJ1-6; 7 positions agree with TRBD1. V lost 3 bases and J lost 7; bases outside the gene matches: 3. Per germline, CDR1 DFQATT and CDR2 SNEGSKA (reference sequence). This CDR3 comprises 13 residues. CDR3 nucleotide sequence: TGCAGTGCTAGGACAGGGAAGAATTCACCCCTCCACTTT. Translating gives CSARTGKNSPLHF.